Listed here are 23 T cell receptor beta chains from one sample, sequenced in a study of CD8 T cells in Susac syndrome. It was with random hexamers that about 0.45 to 1 ug RNA was reverse transcribed. From the immunoSEQ multiplex PCR reads, TCRdb called clonotypes with MiXCR, one entry per CDR3 protein. The repertoire holds approximately 140,000 distinct CDR3 sequences, with about 95% as singletons. Source material: CD4+ T cells from PBMCs. The receptor set was obtained from a human donor with multiple sclerosis.

Comments on this clonotype: The junction departs from the called germline gene at one end, perhaps through a read error. The V call is TRBV7-7, the J call TRBJ2-1; no clear D. Germline assignment: CDR1 SSHAT and CDR2 FNYEAQ (reference sequence). CDR3 size: 13 residues. CDR3 in amino acids: CASSLDLGNEQFF. Written as DNA, the CDR3 is TGTGCTAGCAGCTTAGACTTAGGCAATGAGCAGTTCTTC.

The V and J genes are TRBV2 and TRBJ2-6; D remains unclear. V lost 3 bases and J lost 0, with 9 bases in between. Per the germline V gene, CDR1 is SNHLY and CDR2 is FYNNEI. The CDR3 length is 16 residues. The CDR3 nucleotides are TGTGCCAGCAGTGATTTGTTCCACTCTGGGGCCAACGTCCTGACTTTC. Translated, it gives CASSDLFHSGANVLTF.

This clonotype came up once. V and J are TRBV7-2 and TRBJ2-7; 7 positions agree with TRBD2. The CDR3 is 15 amino acids. The germline CDR1 and CDR2 sequences are SGHTA and FQGNSA. J was trimmed by 3 bases and V by 8 bases; bases with no gene match: 13. CDR3 nucleotide sequence: TGTGCCAGCGCAATGGCGGGAGCGCAACTCTACGAGCAGTACTTC. This gives the protein CASAMAGAQLYEQYF.

The rearrangement links TRBV19 to TRBJ2-5; D remains unclear. The CDR3 loop spans 17 amino acids. Germline V gene data show CDR1 as LNHDA and CDR2 as SQIVND (reference sequence). The V end was cut by 1 base, the J end by 5 bases, with 20 bases between. The CDR3 loop is CASSIVGVAPASETQYF. The CDR3, as DNA: TGTGCCAGTAGTATAGTAGGCGTGGCTCCAGCGTCGGAGACCCAGTACTTC. The full variable domain, completed using reference TRBV19 and TRBJ2-5, is DGGITQSPKYLFRKEGQNVTLSCEQNLNHDAMYWYRQDPGQGLRLIYYSQIVNDFQKGDIAEGYSVSREKKESFPLTVTSAQKNPTAFYLCASSIVGVAPASETQYFGPGTRLLVL.

The rearrangement links TRBV29-1 to TRBJ2-7; tentatively, D is TRBD1 (5 bases). Trimming left V 4 bases short and J 3 bases short, with 13 bases between. Per germline, CDR1 SQVTM and CDR2 ANQGSEA. There are 13 residues in the CDR3. The DNA for the CDR3 is TGCAGCGTTGTAAGGCAGGGTGGCTACGAGCAGTACTTC. Translation: CSVVRQGGYEQYF.

This clonotype was seen a few times. The chain couples TRBV2 to TRBJ2-3; D unresolved. The V gene's germline CDR1 is SNHLY and CDR2 FYNNEI. V shed 3 bases and J shed 5 bases, with 3 bases lying between them. This CDR3 is 11 amino acids long. The CDR3: CASSEVDTQYF. CDR3 coding DNA: TGTGCCAGCAGTGAGGTAGATACGCAGTATTTT.

This rearrangement joins TRBV9 to TRBJ1-2; 10 bases agree with TRBD1. J lost 6 bases, V lost 4 bases, and 6 bases had no gene match. Germline V gene lookup returns CDR1 SGDLS and CDR2 YYNGEE. This CDR3 is 14 amino acids long. The CDR3 DNA reads TGTGCCAGCAGCCCTTCGACAGGGGGCCATGGCTACACCTTC. Its translation is CASSPSTGGHGYTF.

The chain links TRBV20-1 to TRBJ2-4; TRBD2 matches at 7 bases. Germline values: CDR1 DFQATT, CDR2 SNEGSKA (reference sequence). Losses at the gene ends were 6 bases for V and 2 bases for J; bases not matched to a gene: 13. The CDR3 spans 16 residues. The CDR3 sequence is CSARPAGAPTKNIQYF. Written as DNA, the CDR3 is TGCAGTGCCCGCCCGGCGGGAGCTCCGACCAAAAACATTCAGTACTTC.

The rearrangement uses TRBV20-1 and TRBJ2-3, with 10 bases matching TRBD2. The CDR3 sequence is 16 residues long. Germline CDR1 is DFQATT and CDR2 is SNEGSKA (reference sequence). With 2 bases clipped from V and 0 bases from J, the junction kept 5 bases outside the gene matches. The CDR3 nucleotides read TGCAGTGCTAGACGAAGGGGACTAGCGAGCACAGATACGCAGTATTTT. Translating it yields CSARRRGLASTDTQYF.

J is TRBJ2-2 and V is TRBV7-9; a weak D match, TRBD2 (6 bases). Trimming pared 4 bases from V and 0 bases from J, leaving 9 bases between. Per the germline V gene, CDR1 is SEHNR and CDR2 is FQNEAQ (reference sequence). CDR3 length: 15 amino acids. The DNA of the CDR3 is TGTGCCAGCAGCTCGGGACTGACGAACACCGGGGAGCTGTTTTTT. Amino acid sequence: CASSSGLTNTGELFF.

This chain connects TRBV12-3 or TRBV12-4 to TRBJ1-2; D is ambiguous. Trimming took 6 bases from V and 4 from J, leaving 12 bases between them. The CDR3 spans 13 residues. Here the CDR3 reads CASSLTALYGYTF. The CDR3 nucleotides read TGTGCCAGCAGCCTAACGGCCCTCTATGGCTACACCTTC.

The V and J genes are TRBV28 and TRBJ1-2; possibly TRBD1 for D (5 bases). CDR1 is MDHEN, CDR2 SYDVKM, per germline. This CDR3 has 12 amino acids. Between the trimmed V and J ends, which lost 10 bases and 7 bases, there was a span of 16 bases. Written as DNA, the CDR3 is TGTGCCATCCTCTCGGGGCAGGTTGGCTACACCTTC. It is translated as CAILSGQVGYTF.

V and J are TRBV3-1 and TRBJ2-3, with D perhaps being TRBD1 or TRBD2 (5 bases each). The CDR3 sequence is 15 residues long. The ends were cut back, 4 bases at V and 6 bases at J, with 17 bases in the middle. Germline V lookup: CDR1 LGHDT, CDR2 YNNKEL (reference sequence). This chain's CDR3 is CASSPGRPSSDTQYF. CDR3 sequence (DNA): TGTGCCAGCAGCCCGGGACGTCCAAGTAGCGATACGCAGTATTTT.

This chain links TRBV6-5 with TRBJ1-1; D is uncertain. Trimming took 2 bases from V and 1 from J, leaving 5 bases between them. The germline CDR1 and CDR2 sequences are MNHEY and SVGAGI. The CDR3 totals 13 residues. CDR3 sequence reads: CASSYGRNTEAFF. CDR3 coding DNA: TGTGCCAGCAGTTACGGCCGGAACACTGAAGCTTTCTTT.

This chain uses TRBV20-1 with TRBJ2-1; a possible D gene is TRBD2 (5 bases). CDR3 length: 15 amino acids. The V end lost 1 base, the J end lost 0 bases, and 10 bases lay between the germline ends. Germline loops: CDR1 DFQATT, CDR2 SNEGSKA (reference sequence). CDR3 in amino acids: CSARVTGYSYNEQFF. DNA of the CDR3: TGCAGTGCTAGAGTTACGGGGTACTCCTACAATGAGCAGTTCTTC.

DNA for the CDR3: TGTGCCAGCAGCAAAGGCCTACCTACGGATACGCAGTATTTT. This encodes CASSKGLPTDTQYF. The chain is built from TRBV9 and TRBJ2-3; no clear D gene. This CDR3 comprises 14 residues. The V gene lost 4 bases and the J gene lost 6 bases, with 15 bases spanning the gap. Germline V gene lookup returns CDR1 SGDLS and CDR2 YYNGEE.

The V call is TRBV20-1, the J call TRBJ2-1; 10 nucleotides line up with TRBD2. J lost 4 bases, V lost 6 bases, and 6 bases had no gene match. Germline V CDR1 and CDR2: DFQATT, SNEGSKA (reference sequence). This CDR3 spans 14 amino acids. CDR3 residues: CSAKLTSGYNEQFF. The CDR3 bases are TGCAGTGCCAAACTGACTAGCGGGTACAATGAGCAGTTCTTC.

V gene TRBV4-3 combines with J gene TRBJ1-2; D is possibly TRBD1 (5 bases). Trimming shortened V by 1 base and J by 4 bases, and 16 bases separated the two germline ends. Germline-derived CDR1 and CDR2 are LGHNA and YSLEER. CDR3 size: 16 residues. For the CDR3, the DNA is TGCGCCAGCAGCCAAGGCGGCGGGGGTTTCGGCTATGGCTACACCTTC. It is translated as CASSQGGGGFGYGYTF.

The chain recombines TRBV20-1 with TRBJ1-5, with 7 bases identical to TRBD1. Germline CDR1 is DFQATT and CDR2 is SNEGSKA (reference sequence). The CDR3 sequence is 14 residues long. V lost 8 bases to trimming and J lost 0 bases; unmatched junction nucleotides: 7. The DNA of the CDR3 is TGCAGTTCACTGACAGGGTATAGCAATCAGCCCCAGCATTTT. It specifies CSSLTGYSNQPQHF.

The J gene is TRBJ2-1, the V gene TRBV20-1, with unresolved D. Trimming took 1 base from V and 4 from J, leaving 2 bases between them. Germline lookup yields CDR1 DFQATT and CDR2 SNEGSKA (reference sequence). The CDR3 is made up of 11 amino acids. The DNA for the CDR3 is TGCAGTGCTAGAGGATACAATGAGCAGTTCTTC. As protein: CSARGYNEQFF.

Only one count was recorded for this clonotype. This chain connects TRBV11-2 to TRBJ1-1, with D uncertain. The CDR3 is made up of 15 amino acids. V dropped 2 bases and J dropped 1 base, with 11 bases sitting between them. Germline lookup yields CDR1 SGHAT and CDR2 FQNNGV. The DNA of the CDR3 is TGTGCCAGCAGCTTACACAAGGGAAGGAACACTGAAGCTTTCTTT. Protein sequence: CASSLHKGRNTEAFF.

This clonotype was picked up one time. The chain couples TRBV20-1 to TRBJ2-7; 7 nucleotides line up with TRBD1. Per germline, CDR1 DFQATT and CDR2 SNEGSKA (reference sequence). Trimming cost V 7 bases and J 4 bases; bases outside gene matches: 13. The CDR3 runs to 14 residues. In DNA form, the CDR3 reads TGCAGTGATAAGCCCAACAGGGGTCCGTACGAGCAGTACTTC. Its protein product is CSDKPNRGPYEQYF.

For this clonotype: A junction end diverges from the germline sequence, so it may reflect a read error. J is TRBJ1-1 and V is TRBV27; D is perhaps TRBD1 (5 bases). Germline V CDR1 and CDR2: MNHEY, SMNVEV (reference sequence). The CDR3 totals 15 residues. CDR3 nucleotide sequence: TGTGCCAGCAGTTCACTGGGGACGGTGAACGCTGAAGCTTTCTTT. Translation gives CASSSLGTVNAEAFF.